The text below deals with one T cell receptor (beta chain). The germline CDR1 and CDR2 sequences are SGDLS and YYNGEE. V shed 0 bases and J 5 bases; nucleotides not matched to a gene: 3. This CDR3 has 14 amino acids. This sample stems from a study of blood T cell repertoires in COVID-19. Background on the study: Collection of acute and convalescent COVID-19 samples took place in the United States, Italy and Spain. T cells, B-cell-depleted T cells, or PBMCs supplied cDNA or gDNA.

In the original workflow: Nucleated cell number was recorded as an estimate derived from reference gene primer amplification. Profiled with immunoSEQ multiplex PCR; TCRdb holds only in-frame clones, not every one. V, J and clone size are those of that table, while D and trimming were read from the DNA. The repertoire holds fewer than 300,000 clones, with 85% as singletons. The source is a man between 45 and 60 years old with active or convalescent COVID-19. Sequenced material: peripheral blood. The rearrangement joins TRBV9 to TRBJ2-5, with 8 bases identical to TRBD2. CDR3 sequence: CASSVEGLGETQYF. The DNA for the CDR3 is TGTGCCAGCAGCGTAGAGGGACTAGGGGAGACCCAGTACTTC. Full variable domain (rest looked up from reference TRBV9 and TRBJ2-5): DSGVTQTPKHLITATGQRVTLRCSPRSGDLSVYWYQQSLDQGLQFLIQYYNGEERAKGNILERFSAQQFPDLHSELNLSSLELGDSALYFCASSVEGLGETQYFGPGTRLLVL.